This TCR beta chain stems from a study of T cells after yellow fever vaccination. The study's findings and limits: Most clones from primary vaccination resurfaced after the booster (96% CD4, more than 75% CD8).

In germline, CDR1 is MGHRA, CDR2 YSYEKL. The CDR3 is 15 residues long. With 6 bases clipped from V and 8 bases from J, the junction kept 9 bases outside the gene matches. In regard to this clonotype: Its antigen remains unknown.

Template switching by 5'RACE produced TCR cDNA, adding a universal primer site and UMIs. TCRdb passed the 5' RACE reads through MiXCR, listing each CDR3 protein once. The sample shows 500,000 to 650,000 distinct CDR3 sequences, 12% of them seen only once. The sample in question was PBMCs, obtained on the day of the yellow fever booster vaccination. V usage is TRBV4-1 and J usage is TRBJ2-4; 11 bases are shared with TRBD1. This receptor was taken from a man aged 25 to 45 who received the YFV17D yellow fever vaccine. Here the CDR3 DNA reads TGCGCCAGCAGTCAAACCGGGACAGGGGGGCACATTCAGTACTTC. Residues: CASSQTGTGGHIQYF.